Only a few counts were recorded for the clone carrying this TCR beta chain. The data belong to a study of blood T cells in healthy people across ages. Overall study context: Template switching caught about one barcoded beta molecule for each two T cells.

Then a second PCR, running about 6 to 11 cycles, was carried out with a sample-barcoded 5' primer and a J-beta primer mix. TCRdb passed the 5' RACE reads through MiXCR, listing each CDR3 protein once. The top ten clones hold 15% to 20% of a sample with about 780,000 distinct CDR3 sequences, about 46% of them seen once. The germline V gene has CDR1 DFQATT and CDR2 SNEGSKA (reference sequence). The ends lost 1 base at V and 5 bases at J; junction bases unmatched: 2. CDR3 length: 14 residues. This sequence joins TRBV20-1 and TRBJ2-7; 13 nucleotides match TRBD2. Sequencing was carried out using blood. This TCR was recovered from a man older than 75 in good health. The CDR3 loop reads CSARGTSGSHEQYF. The DNA for the CDR3 is TGCAGTGCTAGAGGGACTAGCGGGAGCCACGAGCAGTACTTC.